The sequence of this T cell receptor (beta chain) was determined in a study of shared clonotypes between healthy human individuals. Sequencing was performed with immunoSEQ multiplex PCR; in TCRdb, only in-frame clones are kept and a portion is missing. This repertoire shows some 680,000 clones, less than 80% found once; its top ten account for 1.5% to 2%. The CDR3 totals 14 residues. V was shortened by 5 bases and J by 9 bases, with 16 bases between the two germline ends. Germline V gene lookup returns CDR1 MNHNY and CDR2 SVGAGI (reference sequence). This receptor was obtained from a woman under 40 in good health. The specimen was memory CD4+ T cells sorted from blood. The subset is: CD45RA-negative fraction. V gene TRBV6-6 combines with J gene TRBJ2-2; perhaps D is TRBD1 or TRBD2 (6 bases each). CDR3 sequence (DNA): TGTGCCAGCAGTCGGGGGCAGGATGGGCGGGAGCTGTTTTTT. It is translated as CASSRGQDGRELFF.